The entry below describes one T cell receptor beta chain. This clonotype was counted ten times or more. Its antigen remains unidentified. Per-base quality was not reported, and no clone a single base away is much larger than it. The library was generated by PCR. TCRdb lists the instrument as Illumina HiSeq 2500. TCR libraries were prepared with molecular barcoding, using unique molecular identifiers to normalize TCRbeta repertoire quantification. TCRdb passed the public sequencing reads through fastp at Q25 and MiXCR, retaining productive beta sequences. Rows matching on CDR3 protein sequence are summarized as one entry with the most common DNA and genes. Here the sample has hundreds of thousands of distinct CDR3 sequences; roughly 10% occur a single time. Jointly, the top ten make up over 5.5% of the sample. The junction shows trimming of 6 bases on V and 2 bases on J, plus 13 bases between the germline ends. The CDR3 runs 13 residues from the cysteine to the phenylalanine. Only the CDR3 region is kept as DNA, spanning 39 bases read in frame from base 1. As encoded in the germline V gene, CDR1 is SQVTM while CDR2 is ANQGSEA.

The data were obtained in a study of T-cell reconstitution after alpha-beta-depleted transplantation in children listed by TCRdb under 2016. About the full investigation: T-cell immune reconstitution after TCRalphabeta/CD19-depleted allogeneic hematopoietic cell transplantation in children was quantitatively tracked in the study by means of TCR repertoire profiling.

In this chain, TRBV29-1 is recombined with TRBJ1-1, with the D gene too uncertain to name. The input for sequencing was PBMCs from the stem cell graft donor, taken from the stem cell graft. The receptor's source is a human donor who donated a stem cell graft to a child with acute lymphoblastic leukemia. In nucleotides, the sequence is TGCAGCGTCCAGATCAGTCTAAACACTGAAGCTTTCTTT. Translated, it gives CSVQISLNTEAFF.